The entry that follows covers one TCR beta chain sequence. Its cognate antigen has yet to be identified. No much larger clone exists at a distance of one base, and base qualities are not known. This specimen belongs to a study of human T cells and chemical hapten exposure (dated by TCRdb to the early 2020s). Background for the entire study: For sensitization, 2% DPC in acetone was applied to a 2 cm by 2 cm area of upper inner arm skin. Patients additionally received weekly therapeutic DPC doses to the scalp throughout the approximately 24-week study period. Patch testing was done on the upper back using Finn chambers containing 0.01% DPC, and results were scored after 6 days according to International Contact Dermatitis Research Group standards. Alopecia areata with under or over 50% scalp involvement, alopecia totalis and alopecia universalis were represented in the patient cohort, which was mostly female. Libraries were pooled for sequencing, and variation in per-sample TCR yields was attributed mainly to small differences in library volumes within the pool. The study tracked peripheral blood TCR repertoire changes in vivo during primary and secondary sensitization to the hapten diphenylcyclopropenone (DPC) in alopecia patients. Patient blood was sampled pre-sensitization (week 0) and at 2, 6 and about 24 weeks after DPC sensitization. Nearly 30 alopecia patients gave blood for TCR sequencing at one to four time points (pre-sensitization, 2, 6 and 24 weeks).

As encoded in the germline V gene (reference sequence), CDR1 is MNHNY while CDR2 is SVGAGI. The CDR3 runs 12 residues from the cysteine to the phenylalanine. Only the CDR3 portion is preserved as DNA: 36 bases, with reading frame beginning at the first base. V is clipped by 10 bases and J by 4 bases, and the sequence between their germline boundaries is 14 bases long. The time point label, as the study defines it: patch test 3, about 24 weeks after DPC sensitization. The sample's treatment or condition, from its label and the paper: therapeutic diphenylcyclopropenone sensitization with weekly scalp DPC. Blood at each patch-test visit was drawn before the patch test was applied. Patients were eligible if aged 18 to 70, diagnosed with alopecia and judged suitable for DPC therapy, and pregnant patients were excluded. Total RNA was extracted from unfractionated whole blood that had been collected in Tempus Blood RNA tubes.

What the work shows at the level of the full study, not this receptor alone: Repeated subsampling changed both the strength of the expansion versus patch-test correlation and the threshold at which that correlation became significant. The number of PT1 expanded TCRs positively correlated with patch test score, significant at thresholds 8, 16 and 32 but not 4. Alopecia, a presumed autoimmune disease, was present in all patients, so the immune response of the patients might differ from that of healthy individuals. Compared with pre-sensitization or healthy control sets, expanded TCRs formed significantly more large CDR3 similarity clusters, which is consistent with antigen-driven responses. DPC sensitization did not change how many TCRs were above 1 in 1000 frequency, and no evidence was found of alterations in global repertoire structure.

Libraries were constructed by RACE. The listed sequencing device is NextSeq 500. During library preparation, unique molecular identifiers were attached to individual cDNA molecules so that TCRs could be counted quantitatively and reproducibly. From each blood RNA sample, both TCR alpha and TCR beta chains were sequenced. The authors' analysis ran thus. A median of about 100,000 TCRs per sample was observed, with a range of about 23,224 to 750,000. The Decombinator software suite was used to annotate V, J and CDR3 in the TCR reads. To make PS versus PT1 abundance plots, every sample was subsampled to the same number of TCRs (28,000). TCRs were defined as expanded if absent before sensitization and observed at least eight times at the 2-week time point. TCRdb reanalyzed the raw reads on its own, using fastp at Q25 for trimming and MiXCR for clone calling, and kept in-frame beta chains. Rows with a matching CDR3 protein are joined into one entry that keeps the most common DNA and genes. The V and J calls and clone size come from TCRdb's table, not from the authors' own analysis. For this sample the table gives roughly 100,000 distinct CDR3 sequences, of which under 40% were detected only once. The top ten constitute around 2.5% of the sample.

Recombination connected TRBV6-6 to TRBJ2-7, and TRBD2 may be the D gene, going by 5 matching bases. The clonotype comes from a middle-aged man with alopecia areata. Some clones in this sample may be carry-over from other donors' samples. The input for sequencing was whole blood, taken in connection with sensitization to the hapten diphenylcyclopropenone (DPC). CDR3 loop: CATSPRGYEQYF. The sequenced DNA is TGTGCCACCTCCCCCCGGGGTTACGAGCAGTACTTC.